There are a few counts of the clone carrying this TCR beta chain. Its antigen remains unknown. The CDR3 is made up of 15 amino acids. The V gene lost 5 bases and the J gene lost 6 bases, with 18 bases spanning the gap. Germline loops: CDR1 SGHDT, CDR2 YYEEEE. Profiled with immunoSEQ multiplex PCR; TCRdb holds only in-frame clones, not every one. The top ten hold over 7.5% of the sample, which has around 100,000 clones, 90% seen once. This specimen belongs to a study of T cell responses to AZD1222 COVID-19 vaccine. Whole-study results and caveats: After the peak T cell response, and only then, were repertoires sampled. Vaccine-associated CD4 TCRs spanned spike, dominant at 160-218 and 743-854. Spike-specific TCR breadth and depth grew following two AZD1222 doses. Donors were largely white British and mainly female; clonal diversity was possibly underestimated.

V is TRBV5-6 and J is TRBJ1-5; D is unclear. This TCR came from an adult in good health. Sequenced material: peripheral blood, taken on day 0 of AZD1222 vaccination. The CDR3 DNA follows: TGTGCCAGCAGTCGAAACATGGGCGGCGGTCAGCCCCAGCATTTT. Translating gives CASSRNMGGGQPQHF.